Below, one TCR beta chain is given with its context. What it binds is unknown. Profiled with immunoSEQ multiplex PCR; TCRdb holds only in-frame clones, not every one. The table has some 65,000 clones, 87% seen once. This entry is derived from a study of OX40 agonist ivuxolimab in advanced cancers. For the study at large: Every patient in dose escalation had hepatocellular carcinoma, melanoma, renal cell or head and neck cancer.

Patients had blood sampled at baseline and again on cycle 4 day 1 and cycle 7 day 1. Whole-study findings and limits: At 0.1 to 3.0 mg/kg and by week 6, clonal expansion occurred in CD4+ and CD8+ blood T cells.

Germline assignment: CDR1 GTSNPN and CDR2 SVGIG (reference sequence). The CDR3 runs to 14 residues. V was shortened by 5 bases and J by 7 bases, with 20 bases between the two germline ends. This clonotype originated in an adult with an advanced solid tumor such as melanoma, head and neck, liver or kidney cancer. This chain uses TRBV30 with TRBJ1-1; D perhaps matches TRBD1 (6 bases). Sample: CD4+ or CD8+ T cells sorted from blood, taken in a trial of the OX40 agonist ivuxolimab. The DNA of the CDR3 is TGTGCCTGGTCTACCCCCACAGGGAGAGGTGAAGCTTTCTTT. Protein: CAWSTPTGRGEAFF.